The T cell receptor (beta chain) under discussion was sequenced for a study of control samples from healthy donors and cancer patients. Germline V gene lookup returns CDR1 MNHNY and CDR2 SVGAGI (reference sequence). Trimming stripped 1 base from V and 4 bases from J, with 10 bases between. The CDR3 consists of 14 residues. Using immunoSEQ multiplex PCR, the repertoire was profiled, and TCRdb retains in-frame clones only, with some absent. The sample has some 37,000 clones, about 93% seen once. The chain uses TRBV6-6 and TRBJ1-1; D not resolved. The sample consisted of blood. The clonotype comes from a woman between 50 and 59 years old in good health. In DNA form, the CDR3 reads TGTGCCAGCAGTTACTACCCCCCTACCACTGAAGCTTTCTTT. Translated: CASSYYPPTTEAFF.